The following is a T cell receptor beta chain sequence with its context. Its specificity is unknown. TCRdb fed the 5' RACE reads into MiXCR, producing one record per CDR3 protein. The sample has approximately 300,000 distinct CDR3 sequences; 20% are singletons. Germline values: CDR1 DFQATT, CDR2 SNEGSKA (reference sequence). The length of the CDR3 is 13 residues. V was trimmed by 3 bases and J by 3 bases, leaving 9 bases between them. These data are taken from a study of CD8 T cells in ankylosing spondylitis. Study conclusions and caveats: In peripheral blood, disease-linked CD8+ clones occurred at relatively low frequencies. Ankylosing spondylitis blood appeared to carry a characteristic TCR beta motif of roughly 8 highly homologous variants. Matched ankylosing spondylitis synovial fluid reportedly showed significant enrichment of disease-linked clones.

J is TRBJ1-5 and V is TRBV20-1; D unresolved. Sequencing was done on a sample of blood, either unsorted or a sorted T cell fraction (not recorded which). The TCR was taken from a male donor with ankylosing spondylitis or in good health (not recorded which). CDR3 sequence: CSASKGYNQPQHF. The CDR3 DNA reads as TGCAGTGCTAGCAAGGGTTACAATCAGCCCCAGCATTTT.